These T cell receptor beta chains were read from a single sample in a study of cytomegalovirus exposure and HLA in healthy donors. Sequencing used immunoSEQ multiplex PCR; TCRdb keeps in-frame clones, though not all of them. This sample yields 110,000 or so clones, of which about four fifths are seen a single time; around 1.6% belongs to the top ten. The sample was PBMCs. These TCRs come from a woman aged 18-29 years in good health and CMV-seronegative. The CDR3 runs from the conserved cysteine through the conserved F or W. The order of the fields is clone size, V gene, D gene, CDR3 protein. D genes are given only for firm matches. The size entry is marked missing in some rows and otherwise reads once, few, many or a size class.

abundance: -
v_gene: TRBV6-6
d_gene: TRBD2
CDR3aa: CASTLAGEAGEQYF

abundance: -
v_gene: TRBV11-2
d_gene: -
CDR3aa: CASSLSGFYNEQFF

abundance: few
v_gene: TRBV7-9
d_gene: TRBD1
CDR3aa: CASSPGQGAGWVYF

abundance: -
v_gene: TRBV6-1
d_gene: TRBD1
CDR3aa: CASMGTGVTEAFF

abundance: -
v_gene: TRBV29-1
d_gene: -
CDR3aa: CSVVGTAYNEQFF

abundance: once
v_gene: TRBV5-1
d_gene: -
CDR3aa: CASSPRVGTDTQYF

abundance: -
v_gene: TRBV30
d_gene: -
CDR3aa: CAWSGGPLSNQPQHF

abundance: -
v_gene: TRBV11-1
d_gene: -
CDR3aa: CASSLVIAVSYNEQFF

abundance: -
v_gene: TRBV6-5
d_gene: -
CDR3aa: CASSYGGGGGETQYF

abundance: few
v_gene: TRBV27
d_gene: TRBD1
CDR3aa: CASSLNGQVRNTEAFF

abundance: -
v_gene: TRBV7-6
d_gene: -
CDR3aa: CASSLLSGVTFF

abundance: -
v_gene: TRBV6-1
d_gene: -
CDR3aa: CASMGGVSTDTQYF

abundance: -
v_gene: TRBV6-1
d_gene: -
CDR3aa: CASSEESGDTQYF

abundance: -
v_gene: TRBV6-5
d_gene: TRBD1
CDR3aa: CASSYSPTGQTYEQYF

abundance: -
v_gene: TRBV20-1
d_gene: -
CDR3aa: CSAGGVGGQHF

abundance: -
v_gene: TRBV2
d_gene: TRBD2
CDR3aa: CASRRLAGSQYF

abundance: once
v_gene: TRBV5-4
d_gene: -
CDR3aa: CASSLGGMGNQPQHF

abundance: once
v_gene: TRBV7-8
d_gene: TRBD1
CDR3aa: CASSRQGSGYTF

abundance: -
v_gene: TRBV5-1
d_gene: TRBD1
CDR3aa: CASRHPGTGGETQYF

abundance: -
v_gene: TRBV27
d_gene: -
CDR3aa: CASSPQTANYGYTF

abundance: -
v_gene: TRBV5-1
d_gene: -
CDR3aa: CASSLEGAPSGNTIYF